Shown below are 21 T cell receptor beta chains from a single sample sequenced in a study of persistence of HIV-infected CD4 T cells. The libraries were made with immunoSEQ version 4 in survey mode. TCRdb's copy holds only in-frame clones and misses some; the assay was immunoSEQ multiplex PCR. The data show roughly 17,000 clones, about 61% seen once. The stimulus was lysate of CMV-infected fibroblasts, approximately 9.7 ug/mL. Sorting of responding CD4+ T cells relied on upregulated CD40 ligand together with CD69. No antigens are known for them. Sequencing used CD4+ T cells sorted from PBMCs after roughly 18-hour stimulation, obtained from a patient who received antiretroviral therapy. These receptors originate from an adult woman with HIV who was CMV-seropositive.

V gene TRBV7-2 combines with J gene TRBJ2-1; maybe TRBD2 (7 bases). Trimming took 0 bases from V and 4 from J, leaving 10 bases between them. The CDR3 consists of 15 residues. Germline values: CDR1 SGHTA, CDR2 FQGNSA. The CDR3 sequence: CASSLAGGEYNEQFF. Here the CDR3 DNA reads TGTGCCAGCAGCTTAGCAGGGGGGGAGTACAATGAGCAGTTCTTC.

V is TRBV6-5 and J is TRBJ1-5; D is uncertain. The CDR3 has 13 amino acids. In germline, CDR1 is MNHEY, CDR2 SVGAGI. V lost 2 bases, J lost 5 bases, and 7 bases lay in between. Here the CDR3 reads CASSYKKDQPQHF. CDR3 bases: TGTGCCAGCAGTTACAAGAAGGATCAGCCCCAGCATTTT.

The chain links TRBV5-1 to TRBJ1-2, with 11 bases lining up with TRBD1. The J segment lost 7 bases and the V segment lost 4 bases, leaving 15 bases of the junction unmatched. CDR1 is SGHRS and CDR2 is YFSETQ in the germline V gene. The CDR3 has 17 amino acids. CDR3 DNA: TGCGCCAGCAGCGGCCGGACAGGGGGCAATCTTGGTGGTGGCTACACCTTC. Translation gives CASSGRTGGNLGGGYTF. The full variable domain, rest sourced from reference TRBV5-1 and TRBJ1-2, is KAGVTQTPRYLIKTRGQQVTLSCSPISGHRSVSWYQQTPGQGLQFLFEYFSETQRNKGNFPGRFSGRQFSNSRSEMNVSTLELGDSALYLCASSGRTGGNLGGGYTFGSGTRLTVV.

V is TRBV7-3 and J is TRBJ2-5; TRBD2 might be the D (5 bases). The germline CDR1 and CDR2 sequences are SGHTA and FQGTGA. The CDR3 runs 16 residues. The V gene lost 0 bases and the J gene lost 5 bases, with 16 bases spanning the gap. This CDR3 reads CASSLTARSGRETQYF. DNA for the CDR3: TGTGCCAGCAGCTTAACGGCTCGAAGCGGTAGGGAGACCCAGTACTTC.

This sequence joins TRBV10-1 and TRBJ1-1; D uncertain. Germline lookup yields CDR1 WNHNN and CDR2 SYGVQD (reference sequence). Trimming took 0 bases from V and 7 from J, leaving 6 bases between them. The CDR3 runs 12 residues. This CDR3 reads CASSESWGEAFF. CDR3 in DNA: TGCGCCAGCAGTGAGTCCTGGGGTGAAGCTTTCTTT.

CDR3 protein: CASSLTPGGAINNEQFF. The DNA of the CDR3 is TGCGCCAGCAGCTTGACCCCTGGAGGGGCGATAAACAATGAGCAGTTCTTC. The chain couples TRBV5-1 to TRBJ2-1, with a tentative D call TRBD2 (6 bases). This CDR3 contains 17 residues. Per germline, CDR1 SGHRS and CDR2 YFSETQ. V lost 1 base to trimming and J lost 5 bases, with 19 bases between them.

The rearrangement uses TRBV7-9 and TRBJ2-3, with D tentatively TRBD1 or TRBD2 (5 bases each). The CDR3 runs to 16 residues. The germline V gene encodes CDR1 SEHNR and CDR2 FQNEAQ (reference sequence). V was pared by 5 bases and J by 3 bases, with 18 bases between. CDR3 in DNA: TGTGCCAGCAGCCGCAGGGACCCTGGCGCGACAGATACGCAGTATTTT. Translated: CASSRRDPGATDTQYF.

In its sample, this clone was seen once. This chain connects TRBV5-4 to TRBJ2-2, with 10 bases lining up with TRBD1. The CDR3 spans 16 residues. With 0 bases clipped from V and 1 base from J, the junction kept 0 bases outside the gene matches. Germline CDR1 reads SGHNT; CDR2 reads YYREEE (reference sequence). CDR3 protein: CASSLGDRGNTGELFF. CDR3 in DNA: TGTGCCAGCAGCTTGGGGGACAGGGGGAACACCGGGGAGCTGTTTTTT.

The chain has TRBV7-9 and TRBJ1-2; no firm D call. This CDR3 region has 13 residues. The germline gives CDR1 SEHNR, CDR2 FQNEAQ (reference sequence). V was trimmed by 0 bases and J by 7 bases, leaving 9 bases between them. CDR3 in DNA: TGTGCCAGCAGCTTAGCGGGCTGGGGTGGCTACACCTTC. Translated: CASSLAGWGGYTF.

This clone turned up a few times. The rearrangement joins TRBV5-1 to TRBJ2-1; unclear D gene. The V end was cut by 2 bases, the J end by 8 bases, with 17 bases between. The CDR3 contains 15 residues. Germline V CDR1 and CDR2: SGHRS, YFSETQ. The CDR3 DNA reads TGCGCCAGCAGCTTTCGACCCATCGCGGTCGATGAGCAGTTCTTC. Protein sequence: CASSFRPIAVDEQFF.

V usage is TRBV27 and J usage is TRBJ1-4, with a tentative D call TRBD1 (5 bases). Germline assignment: CDR1 MNHEY and CDR2 SMNVEV (reference sequence). CDR3 length equals 15 residues. Trimming took 4 bases from V and 7 from J, leaving 16 bases between them. The CDR3: CASSWQGRAGEKLFF. CDR3 nucleotides: TGTGCCAGCAGTTGGCAAGGCAGGGCGGGTGAAAAACTGTTTTTT.

The chain is built from TRBV27 and TRBJ2-2; D is uncertain. V was shortened by 10 bases and J by 5 bases, with 11 bases between the two germline ends. Germline V CDR1 and CDR2: MNHEY, SMNVEV (reference sequence). The CDR3 has 12 amino acids. The CDR3, as DNA: TGTGCCACCCCTAAGCAGACCGGGGAGCTGTTTTTT. Protein product: CATPKQTGELFF.

In its sample, this clone was seen a few times. The chain combines TRBV6-6 with TRBJ1-4; D not certain. The germline CDR1 and CDR2 sequences are MNHNY and SVGAGI (reference sequence). V was shortened by 5 bases and J by 8 bases, with 12 bases between the two germline ends. The CDR3 runs to 13 residues. CDR3 sequence (DNA): TGTGCCAGCAGTGCCCGGCCAGAGGAAAAACTGTTTTTT. Translated: CASSARPEEKLFF.

This clone was seen more than once but under ten times. The chain links TRBV5-1 to TRBJ2-1; D is perhaps TRBD2 (5 bases). The germline V and J ends were trimmed by 6 bases and 0 bases, with 16 bases remaining between them. There are 16 residues in the CDR3. The germline CDR1 and CDR2 sequences are SGHRS and YFSETQ. The DNA for the CDR3 is TGCGCCAGCAAGAGCGAGCCCGGGATCTCCTACAATGAGCAGTTCTTC. Amino acid sequence: CASKSEPGISYNEQFF.

In its sample, this clone was seen a few times. The gene calls are TRBV19 and TRBJ1-1; D gene unclear. The CDR3 extends over 13 amino acids. Germline V CDR1 and CDR2: LNHDA, SQIVND (reference sequence). V was shortened by 11 bases and J by 0 bases, with 13 bases between the two germline ends. The DNA for the CDR3 is TGTGCCTGCCGAGAGGCCGTGAACACTGAAGCTTTCTTT. Encoded protein: CACREAVNTEAFF.

The chain is built from TRBV15 and TRBJ1-4; no reliable D call. The V gene's germline CDR1 is LNHNV and CDR2 YYDKDF (reference sequence). The V and J ends lost 0 bases and 0 bases respectively, with 8 bases between them. CDR3 length equals 16 residues. Here the CDR3 DNA reads TGTGCCACCAGCAGAGATTACCTAGCAACTAATGAAAAACTGTTTTTT. It yields the protein CATSRDYLATNEKLFF.

V is TRBV19 and J is TRBJ1-2, with 7 bases lining up with TRBD1. Per the germline V gene, CDR1 is LNHDA and CDR2 is SQIVND (reference sequence). V lost 4 bases, J lost 4 bases, and 3 bases stayed unmatched. The CDR3 extends over 13 amino acids. This CDR3 reads CASSTTGPYGYTF. The CDR3 region has the DNA TGTGCCAGTAGTACGACAGGGCCCTATGGCTACACCTTC.

The V and J genes are TRBV6-5 and TRBJ2-7, with D tentatively TRBD2 (5 bases). This CDR3 has 14 amino acids. The V end lost 5 bases, the J end lost 4 bases, and 15 bases lay between the germline ends. Germline CDR1 is MNHEY and CDR2 is SVGAGI. The CDR3 DNA follows: TGTGCCAGCAGTACGGGATTTGCTTGGTACGAGCAGTACTTC. This gives the protein CASSTGFAWYEQYF.

V is TRBV5-3 and J is TRBJ2-5; 9 bases line up with TRBD1. Being an ORF, TRBV5-3 has a function that is uncertain. The V and J ends lost 4 bases and 2 bases, in that order; junction bases with no gene match: 18. The CDR3 consists of 19 residues. CDR3 sequence: CARSLGTGLIRGKQETQYF. The CDR3, as DNA: TGTGCCAGAAGCCTAGGGACAGGGCTTATACGGGGGAAACAAGAGACCCAGTACTTC.

This clone was found a few times. The chain couples TRBV5-1 to TRBJ1-2; a possible D gene is TRBD1 (5 bases). From germline, CDR1 is SGHRS and CDR2 YFSETQ. The CDR3 totals 16 residues. V was trimmed by 3 bases and J by 5 bases, leaving 20 bases between them. The CDR3 DNA reads as TGCGCCAGCAGCTATACCTCGGGACCGCTTAATTATGGCTACACCTTC. Translation gives CASSYTSGPLNYGYTF. Full variable domain (outside the CDR3, taken from reference TRBV5-1 and TRBJ1-2): KAGVTQTPRYLIKTRGQQVTLSCSPISGHRSVSWYQQTPGQGLQFLFEYFSETQRNKGNFPGRFSGRQFSNSRSEMNVSTLELGDSALYLCASSYTSGPLNYGYTFGSGTRLTVV.

This chain uses TRBV9 with TRBJ1-3; tentatively, D is TRBD1 (5 bases). Germline values: CDR1 SGDLS, CDR2 YYNGEE. The CDR3 contains 14 residues. The ends were cut back, 3 bases at V and 9 bases at J, with 16 bases in the middle. The CDR3 reads CASSARDGSGTIYF. The CDR3 bases are TGTGCCAGCAGCGCGCGGGACGGGAGCGGCACCATATATTTT.